These 8 T cell receptor beta chains originate from one sample sequenced in a study of blood T cell repertoires in COVID-19. Libraries were prepared by immunoSEQ multiplex PCR; TCRdb keeps only in-frame clonotypes and omits some of them. The sample records 150,000 to 200,000 clones, more than 75% being singletons. The sample comprised peripheral blood. The receptors were sampled from a woman in her 70s with COVID-19, enrolled during active disease.

The chain recombines TRBV19 with TRBJ2-3, with a weak D call TRBD2 (5 bases). Per the germline V gene, CDR1 is LNHDA and CDR2 is SQIVND (reference sequence). Trimming stripped 6 bases from V and 2 bases from J, with 12 bases between. The CDR3 runs to 14 residues. The CDR3 region is CASSARRFTDTQYF. The CDR3 coding sequence is TGTGCCAGTAGCGCGAGGAGGTTCACAGATACGCAGTATTTT.

The chain has TRBV3-1 (or the pseudogene TRBV3-2) and TRBJ2-1, with 9 bases fitting TRBD2. CDR3 size: 15 residues. Germline V gene sequence: CDR1 LGHDT, CDR2 YNNKEL (reference sequence). V dropped 6 bases and J dropped 4; count of bases not matched to a gene: 7. The CDR3 sequence is CASRTGAGGYNEQFF. The CDR3 DNA reads as TGTGCCAGCAGGACAGGAGCGGGAGGATACAATGAGCAGTTCTTC.

The rearrangement links TRBV28 to TRBJ2-7; maybe TRBD2 (5 bases). V was shortened by 7 bases and J by 6 bases, with 16 bases between the two germline ends. The CDR3 consists of 13 residues. Germline CDR1 is MDHEN and CDR2 is SYDVKM. CDR3 nucleotides: TGTGCCAGCAAAACACGCGGGCGCAGCGAGCAGTACTTC. Its protein is CASKTRGRSEQYF. Using reference TRBV28 and TRBJ2-7 for the parts outside the CDR3, the full variable domain is DVKVTQSSRYLVKRTGEKVFLECVQDMDHENMFWYRQDPGLGLRLIYFSYDVKMKEKGDIPEGYSVSREKKERFSLILESASTNQTSMYLCASKTRGRSEQYFGPGTRLTVT.

This sequence joins TRBV9 and TRBJ2-7; 11 positions match TRBD2. The germline gives CDR1 SGDLS, CDR2 YYNGEE. This CDR3 is built from 18 residues. Trimming cost V 0 bases and J 6 bases; bases outside gene matches: 14. The CDR3, as DNA: TGTGCCAGCAGCGTAGGCGGCTCGACTAGCGGGAAGATTGGCGAGCAGTACTTC. Translation gives CASSVGGSTSGKIGEQYF.

The chain has TRBV4-2 and TRBJ1-6, with no clear D. With 0 bases removed from V and 10 bases from J, the gap between germline ends came to 16 bases. Germline CDR1 is LGHNA and CDR2 is YNFKEQ. This CDR3 spans 16 amino acids. The CDR3 DNA reads as TGTGCCAGCAGCCAAGATAGAAGTAGCGTATCCTCACCCCTCCACTTT. Protein sequence: CASSQDRSSVSSPLHF.

This clone has more than one count but fewer than ten. The chain employs TRBV7-2 and TRBJ1-1; no definite D call. Germline CDR1 reads SGHTA; CDR2 reads FQGNSA. This CDR3 is 14 amino acids long. With 4 bases removed from V and 0 bases from J, the gap between germline ends came to 9 bases. The CDR3 coding sequence is TGTGCCAGCAGCTGGAGAAATATGAACACTGAAGCTTTCTTT. Translating gives CASSWRNMNTEAFF.

The CDR3 DNA sequence: TGTGCCAGCAGTGAAAGCGGCAGGTGGATCGTAGGAAACACCATATATTTT. Residues: CASSESGRWIVGNTIYF. This chain links TRBV6-1 with TRBJ1-3; D is unresolved. V gave up 2 bases and J gave up 4 bases, with 18 bases separating them. This CDR3 is built from 17 residues. Germline CDR1 reads MNHNS; CDR2 reads SASEGT.

The V gene is TRBV11-3, the J gene TRBJ2-1; 8 bases are shared with TRBD1. The CDR3 is 17 residues long. Germline loops: CDR1 SGHNT, CDR2 YENEEA. V was clipped by 2 bases and J by 8 bases; unmatched bases: 14. CDR3 nucleotide sequence: TGTGCCAGCAGCTTAAAGGCCCCTCACAGGGGGTGGGATGAGCAGTTCTTC. Its translation: CASSLKAPHRGWDEQFF.